Listed below are T cell receptor beta chains from one sample, sequenced in a study of brain T cells in children with intractable seizures. Libraries were prepared by immunoSEQ multiplex PCR; TCRdb keeps only in-frame clonotypes and omits some of them. The sample carries hundreds of thousands of clones, approximately 93% recorded once. The source material was peripheral blood, sampled more than 4 months after surgery. The receptors were sampled from a boy under three years old with tuberous sclerosis and intractable seizures. Each CDR3 is given with its conserved first and last residue. The D gene is left open where the match is weak. Only part of the rows carry a size: once, few, many, or a class if the clone is expanded.

v_call	clone_size	j_call	d_call	cdr3_nt	cdr3_aa
TRBV29-1	once	TRBJ1-1	-	TGCAGCGTCGCCTTTACTCCGGGGAATCTAGAGAACACTGAAGCTTTCTTT	CSVAFTPGNLENTEAFF
TRBV6-1	-	TRBJ2-7	-	TGTGCCAGCAGTGAATGGGACACCTACTACGAGCAGTACTTC	CASSEWDTYYEQYF
TRBV6-5	-	TRBJ1-3	TRBD1	TGTGCCAGCAGTTGGGGACAGGGGGAGGGAAACACCATATATTTT	CASSWGQGEGNTIYF
TRBV3-1/TRBV3-2	-	TRBJ1-2	TRBD1	TGTGCCAGCAGCCGAAATCAGGACAGGGTTGTCTATGGCTACACCTTC	CASSRNQDRVVYGYTF
TRBV7-6	-	TRBJ1-1	-	TGTGCCAGCAGCTCCGGCTACCTACTGGCGGACACTGAAGCTTTCTTT	CASSSGYLLADTEAFF
TRBV11-2	-	TRBJ2-1	-	TGTGCCAGCAGCTGGCCGAGCTCCTACAATGAGCAGTTCTTC	CASSWPSSYNEQFF
TRBV2	-	TRBJ2-5	-	TGTGCCAGCACTGACGGTCGGGACCGCTACCAAGAGACCCAGTACTTC	CASTDGRDRYQETQYF
TRBV7-8	once	TRBJ2-7	TRBD2	TGTGCCAGCAGCCCGGGACTAGCGGGGACCTTAGAGCAGTACTTC	CASSPGLAGTLEQYF
TRBV5-4	-	TRBJ2-7	TRBD2	TGTGCCAGCAGTCGTCAAGCGGGAGCGGTTGACGAGCAGTACTTC	CASSRQAGAVDEQYF
TRBV6-5	-	TRBJ2-7	-	TGTGCCAGCAGTTCTGACCGTGGCGAGCAGTACTTC	CASSSDRGEQYF
TRBV28	-	TRBJ1-1	TRBD1	TGTGCCAGCAGTAAATTACAGGGGTTGAGCACTGAAGCTTTCTTT	CASSKLQGLSTEAFF
TRBV4-1	-	TRBJ1-2	-	TGCGCCAGCAGCCAAGATAGGTCGGTGGAGTATGGCTACACCTTC	CASSQDRSVEYGYTF
TRBV12-3/TRBV12-4	-	TRBJ2-1	-	TGTGCCAGCAGTTTGTCCGAAGGTGAGCAGTTCTTC	CASSLSEGEQFF
TRBV24-1	-	TRBJ2-7	-	TGTGCCACCAGCCGGGACCCTTCCTACGAGCAGTACTTC	CATSRDPSYEQYF
TRBV24-1	once	TRBJ2-2	-	TGTGCCACCAGTGATTTTAACTGGGGGACCGGGGAGCTGTTTTTT	CATSDFNWGTGELFF
TRBV7-3	-	TRBJ2-1	-	TGTGCCAGCAGCATCACCGCCATGGCCACCTACAATGAGCAGTTCTTC	CASSITAMATYNEQFF
TRBV4-1	once	TRBJ2-3	TRBD2	TGCGCCAGCAGCCAAGATGGCGGGGGGGGCCAAATTGATACGCAGTATTTT	CASSQDGGGGQIDTQYF
TRBV19	-	TRBJ2-7	TRBD1	TGTGCCAGTAGTAGAGGGTGGGGACAGGGTTACGAGCAGTACTTC	CASSRGWGQGYEQYF
TRBV5-1	-	TRBJ1-3	-	TGCGCCAGCAGCTTGGAAGGGGTTGCTGGAAACACCATATATTTT	CASSLEGVAGNTIYF
TRBV3-1/TRBV3-2	-	TRBJ2-7	-	TGTGCCAGCAGCCAAGAAACCGAGGGACGGGAGCAGTACTTC	CASSQETEGREQYF
TRBV11-2	-	TRBJ2-7	TRBD1	TGTGCCAGCAGCTTAGGAGGGGGCAAGCAGTACTTC	CASSLGGGKQYF
TRBV19	-	TRBJ1-5	-	TGTGCCAGTAGTAGCCTCTCCTACCAGCCCCAGCATTTT	CASSSLSYQPQHF
TRBV3-1/TRBV3-2	-	TRBJ2-3	-	TGTGCCAGCAGCCAAACGGACACAGATACGCAGTATTTT	CASSQTDTDTQYF
TRBV9	-	TRBJ1-6	-	TGTGCCAGCAGCGCTTCAGGGAGTATCGATTCACCCCTCCACTTT	CASSASGSIDSPLHF
TRBV2	-	TRBJ1-2	TRBD1	TGTGCCAGCAGTGATTTAGACAGGGGGCTCAACTATGGCTACACCTTC	CASSDLDRGLNYGYTF
TRBV30	-	TRBJ2-1	-	TGTGCCTGCCAAGTCCCGCAGCGGACCTACAATGAGCAGTTCTTC	CACQVPQRTYNEQFF
TRBV9	-	TRBJ2-1	TRBD2	TGTGCCAGCAGCGTAGCCGTAGCGGGAACATACAATGAGCAGTTCTTC	CASSVAVAGTYNEQFF
TRBV7-3	-	TRBJ2-1	-	TGTGCCAGCAGCTTCCCTAGCCAGAAGATGGTCCTAGGAGTAGGTGAGCAGTTCTTC	CASSFPSQKMVLGVGEQFF
TRBV6-5	-	TRBJ1-5	TRBD1	TGTGCCAGCAGCACGGACAGGTATAGCAATCAGCCCCAGCATTTT	CASSTDRYSNQPQHF
TRBV19	-	TRBJ1-5	TRBD1	TGTGCCAGTAGTATAACCCGACAGGGGGCCGTTAATAGCAATCAGCCCCAGCATTTT	CASSITRQGAVNSNQPQHF
TRBV20-1	-	TRBJ1-5	-	TGCAGTGCTAGAGCGGGTCAGCCCCAGCATTTT	CSARAGQPQHF
TRBV9	once	TRBJ1-1	TRBD1	TGTGCCAGCAGCCCATTGAGACAGGGTCCTACTGAAGCTTTCTTT	CASSPLRQGPTEAFF
TRBV28	-	TRBJ1-5	-	TGTGCCAGCAGCCCTTTTGGAGGTCAGCCCCAGCATTTT	CASSPFGGQPQHF
TRBV6-2/TRBV6-3	once	TRBJ2-3	TRBD2	TGTGCCAGCAGCCCGGGACTAGCGGGAGTTGCAGATACGCAGTATTTT	CASSPGLAGVADTQYF
TRBV5-5	-	TRBJ2-1	TRBD2	TGTGCCAGCAGCTTTAGCGGGGGGCCGGTCCCCTACAATGAGCAGTTCTTC	CASSFSGGPVPYNEQFF
TRBV27	-	TRBJ1-5	-	TGTGCCAGCAGTTTAAGCCAGGGTTTCAATCAGCCCCAGCATTTT	CASSLSQGFNQPQHF
TRBV9	-	TRBJ2-5	-	TGTGCCAGCAGCGTAGGGGGGCAAGAGACCCAGTACTTC	CASSVGGQETQYF
TRBV30	-	TRBJ1-1	TRBD1	TGTGCCTGGAGTGGCGGACAGGGGGCGAACACTGAAGCTTTCTTT	CAWSGGQGANTEAFF
TRBV24-1	-	TRBJ2-7	TRBD1	TGTGCCACCAGGGACAGGGGGTCCTACGAGCAGTACTTC	CATRDRGSYEQYF
TRBV5-1	-	TRBJ2-1	TRBD2	TGCGCCAGCAGCTTGCCACTAGCGGGGGAGTACAATGAGCAGTTCTTC	CASSLPLAGEYNEQFF
TRBV30	-	TRBJ2-7	-	TGTGCGGGTGGCTGGACAGAGAGCTCCTACGAGCAGTACTTC	CAGGWTESSYEQYF
TRBV10-1	few	TRBJ1-6	TRBD1	TGCGCCAGCAGTGATCCCGGACAGGGCTCACCCCTCCACTTT	CASSDPGQGSPLHF
TRBV2	-	TRBJ2-5	TRBD1	TGTGCCAGCGGGACAGACGCGGAAGGGCCGAGGGGAGAGACCCAGTACTTC	CASGTDAEGPRGETQYF
TRBV6-6	-	TRBJ1-6	-	TGTGCCAGCAGTGAGCCGACAGGCAATAATTCACCCCTCCACTTT	CASSEPTGNNSPLHF
TRBV7-6	-	TRBJ2-7	TRBD2	TGTGCCAGCAGCTCCGGGACTAGCGGGACCCACGAGCAGTACTTC	CASSSGTSGTHEQYF
TRBV30	-	TRBJ1-2	-	TGTGCCTGGAGTGAACAGGGATATGGCTACACCTTC	CAWSEQGYGYTF
TRBV13	-	TRBJ2-3	TRBD2	TGTGCCAGCAGCTTAGGCCGCGGGGGGACTAGCGGGGTCGATACGCAGTATTTT	CASSLGRGGTSGVDTQYF
TRBV4-2	-	TRBJ2-1	TRBD2	TGTGCCAGCAGCCCGAAGAGCGGGGCTATTAATGAGCAGTTCTTC	CASSPKSGAINEQFF
TRBV28	few	TRBJ1-5	-	TGTGCCAGCAACCGACAGCTAAATCAGCCCCAGCATTTT	CASNRQLNQPQHF
TRBV18	-	TRBJ2-7	-	TGTGCCAGCTCTCTTGACCCAGCCTACGAGCAGTACTTC	CASSLDPAYEQYF
TRBV30	-	TRBJ1-5	TRBD1	TGTGCCAGTCAGGGGGCGCGCAATCAGCCCCAGCATTTT	CASQGARNQPQHF
TRBV29-1	-	TRBJ2-1	TRBD2	TGCAGCGTGCTCCCAGATAGCGGGTTCTACAATGAGCAGTTCTTC	CSVLPDSGFYNEQFF
TRBV19	-	TRBJ2-1	-	TGTGCCAGTGAGGCTCTTGATGAGCAGTTCTTC	CASEALDEQFF
TRBV13	once	TRBJ2-1	TRBD2	TGTGCCAGCAAGATCGGCGGGAGGCGGGCTGAGCAGTTCTTC	CASKIGGRRAEQFF
TRBV5-8	-	TRBJ2-7	TRBD2	TGTGCCAGCAGAGTCCCGTCTCGGAGACGGGGGGGTTCCTACGAGCAGTACTTC	CASRVPSRRRGGSYEQYF
TRBV20-1	-	TRBJ2-7	-	TGCAGTGCTAGTGCTGAAAACGAGCAGTACTTC	CSASAENEQYF
TRBV4-2	-	TRBJ1-1	-	TGTGCCAGCAGCCAAGAGGGGCAGCCGAACACTGAAGCTTTCTTT	CASSQEGQPNTEAFF
TRBV19	-	TRBJ2-5	TRBD1	TGTGCCAGTAGTATAAGTAACAGGGGGCAGGAGACCCAGTACTTC	CASSISNRGQETQYF
TRBV7-7	-	TRBJ2-1	-	TGTGCTAGCAGCTTACTTTCCGGGGCTTCCTACAATGAGCAGTTCTTC	CASSLLSGASYNEQFF
TRBV9	once	TRBJ1-1	-	TGTGCCAGCAGCGTAGGATGGGAGCCTTGGGGGGTAGCTTTCTTT	CASSVGWEPWGVAFF